This TCR beta chain originates from a study of blood T cell repertoires in COVID-19. Across the whole study: From T cells, B-cell-depleted T cells, or PBMCs came the material, which was cDNA or gDNA.

Grouping used clinical history reported by participants in a survey and questionnaire. In the source study's methods: Amplification of reference gene primers was used by the study to estimate nucleated cell counts. The protocol was immunoSEQ multiplex PCR, while the TCRdb copy is restricted to in-frame clones and leaves out a portion. The DNA gave D and trimming, while V, J and clone size come from that table. The sample includes 200,000 to 250,000 clones, roughly nine tenths of them seen just once. This receptor was obtained from a woman between 45 and 65 years old in a cohort exposed to, infected with or recovered from COVID-19 (not recorded which). The sample comprised PBMCs or T cells enriched from blood (not recorded which).

The CDR3 bases are TGCGCCAGCAGTGCCCTACTCCTAGCGGGGGGGGACAATGAGCAGTTCTTC. It yields the protein CASSALLLAGGDNEQFF. The V call is TRBV10-1, the J call TRBJ2-1, with 12 bases that match TRBD2. Germline loops: CDR1 WNHNN, CDR2 SYGVQD (reference sequence). CDR3 length equals 17 residues. Germline trimming cut 4 bases from V and 5 bases from J; bases unmatched to any gene: 9.